The 13 T cell receptor beta chains below all came from one sample that was sequenced in a study of T-cell memory formation after mild COVID-19. TCRdb used MiXCR to reprocess the 5' RACE reads, holding one entry per CDR3 protein. This sample has 250,000 to 350,000 distinct CDR3 sequences; roughly 17% occur once, and the top ten carry roughly 24%. The specimen sequenced was PBMCs or a T cell subset sorted from them (not recorded which). These receptor sequences come from a man younger than 35 who had mild COVID-19 (a few samples of this study predate the infection). Cell type and time point are not known.

This clonotype showed up many times. This rearrangement joins TRBV5-6 to TRBJ1-1; D might be TRBD1 (5 bases). The CDR3 is made up of 13 amino acids. The germline V gene has CDR1 SGHDT and CDR2 YYEEEE. V was pared by 2 bases and J by 3 bases, with 8 bases between. DNA of the CDR3: TGTGCCAGCAGCTTCGGGGGGGACACTGAAGCTTTCTTT. Its translation is CASSFGGDTEAFF. The full variable domain, completed using reference TRBV5-6 and TRBJ1-1, is DAGVTQSPTHLIKTRGQQVTLRCSPKSGHDTVSWYQQALGQGPQFIFQYYEEEERQRGNFPDRFSGHQFPNYSSELNVNALLLGDSALYLCASSFGGDTEAFFGQGTRLTVV.

This clonotype has just a few counts. The rearrangement joins TRBV20-1 to TRBJ1-2, with unresolved D. Germline values: CDR1 DFQATT, CDR2 SNEGSKA (reference sequence). Trimming cost V 3 bases and J 4 bases, with 12 bases left between them. The CDR3 has 13 amino acids. In DNA form, the CDR3 reads TGCAGTGCTAGCCGCACTGGGATCTATGGCTACACCTTC. Translation: CSASRTGIYGYTF.

This clonotype appeared a few times. The chain employs TRBV4-1 and TRBJ1-1; D may be TRBD1 (5 bases). CDR1 MGHRA and CDR2 YSYEKL come from the germline V gene. This CDR3 is built from 15 residues. The V end was cut by 0 bases, the J end by 1 base, with 9 bases between. In DNA form, the CDR3 reads TGCGCCAGCAGCCAAGATCTCGACAGGAACACTGAAGCTTTCTTT. It encodes CASSQDLDRNTEAFF.

This clonotype was counted a few times. The V gene is TRBV3-1, the J gene TRBJ2-4; the match to TRBD1 covers 8 bases. The length of the CDR3 is 13 residues. The germline V gene encodes CDR1 LGHDT and CDR2 YNNKEL (reference sequence). V lost 0 bases to trimming and J lost 10 bases; unmatched junction nucleotides: 2. The CDR3 DNA reads as TGTGCCAGCAGCCAAGATACAGGGGGAATTCAGTACTTC. Its translation is CASSQDTGGIQYF.

This clonotype was recorded a few times. This chain connects TRBV7-8 to TRBJ2-7; the match to TRBD2 covers 7 bases. After removal of 0 bases from V and 5 bases from J, the junction contained 4 bases not matched to a gene. Looked up from germline, CDR1 is SGHVS and CDR2 is FQNEAQ. The CDR3 contains 14 residues. The CDR3 here is CASSLARRGNEQYF. CDR3 coding DNA: TGTGCCAGCAGCTTAGCCCGGCGGGGGAACGAGCAGTACTTC. The whole variable domain, filled in from reference TRBV7-8 and TRBJ2-7, reads GAGVSQSPRYKVAKRGQDVALRCDPISGHVSLFWYQQALGQGPEFLTYFQNEAQLDKSGLPSDRFFAERPEGSVSTLKIQRTQQEDSAVYLCASSLARRGNEQYFGPGTRLTVT.

CDR3 sequence reads: CASSDGEGATDTQYF. In nucleotides, the CDR3 is TGTGCCAGCAGTGATGGAGAGGGGGCCACAGATACGCAGTATTTT. V gene TRBV6-4 combines with J gene TRBJ2-3, with 7 bases fitting TRBD1. The junction had 5 bases not matched to a gene; V was cut back by 3 bases and J by 2 bases. The length of the CDR3 is 15 residues. Germline CDR1 MRHNA, CDR2 SNTAGT.

The CDR3 sequence: CASSGSSPSGANVLTF. The CDR3 region has the DNA TGTGCCAGCTCAGGGAGCAGCCCCTCTGGGGCCAACGTCCTGACTTTC. V is TRBV18 and J is TRBJ2-6; weak D call: TRBD2 (5 bases). CDR1 and CDR2 from the germline V gene are KGHSH and LQKENI. The germline V and J ends were trimmed by 5 bases and 0 bases, with 11 bases remaining between them. This CDR3 is 16 amino acids long.

This clonotype has just a few counts. The V call is TRBV20-1, the J call TRBJ2-3; 9 bases map to TRBD2. The CDR3 totals 17 residues. Germline CDR1 and CDR2: DFQATT and SNEGSKA (reference sequence). Trimming at V came to 6 bases and at J to 6 bases, leaving 19 bases not matched to a gene. DNA of the CDR3: TGCAGTGCCCTCCCGCCCCTAGCGGGGTCGGAGGAGGATACGCAGTATTTT. It codes for CSALPPLAGSEEDTQYF.

The DNA of the CDR3 is TGCGCCAGCAGCTTGAAGGAACTGACAGCTATGAACGAGCAGTACTTC. This codes for CASSLKELTAMNEQYF. The chain has TRBV5-1 and TRBJ2-7, with D perhaps matching TRBD1 (5 bases). Trimming shortened V by 1 base and J by 5 bases, and 19 bases separated the two germline ends. The germline V gene encodes CDR1 SGHRS and CDR2 YFSETQ. The CDR3 has 16 amino acids.

The chain has TRBV4-3 and TRBJ2-2; TRBD1 is a possible D gene (6 bases). Trimming removed 4 bases from V and 5 bases from J, with 11 bases in between. The CDR3 extends over 14 amino acids. The V gene's germline CDR1 is LGHNA and CDR2 YSLEER. The CDR3 DNA reads TGCGCCAGCAGCCGGGGGCAGGGGACCGGGGAGCTGTTTTTT. It codes for CASSRGQGTGELFF.

The J gene is TRBJ1-1, the V gene TRBV6-6; tentatively, D is TRBD1 (6 bases). This CDR3 is built from 16 residues. CDR1 is MNHNY and CDR2 is SVGAGI in the germline V gene (reference sequence). V gave up 2 bases and J gave up 0 bases, with 13 bases separating them. The chain's CDR3 is CASSYPVGHLNTEAFF. The DNA of the CDR3 is TGTGCCAGCAGTTACCCTGTGGGACACCTGAACACTGAAGCTTTCTTT.

This clonotype was seen only a few times. V is TRBV6-4 and J is TRBJ2-7; D is uncertain. V gave up 3 bases and J gave up 2 bases, with 5 bases separating them. CDR3 length: 12 amino acids. Germline CDR1 is MRHNA and CDR2 is SNTAGT. CDR3 sequence (DNA): TGTGCCAGCAGTGAGGGCACCTACGAGCAGTACGTC. This translates into CASSEGTYEQYV.

This chain uses TRBV7-9 with TRBJ1-5, with a weak D call TRBD1 (5 bases). Germline V CDR1 and CDR2: SEHNR, FQNEAQ (reference sequence). The V end was cut by 3 bases, the J end by 3 bases, with 12 bases between. CDR3 length equals 15 residues. CDR3 sequence reads: CASSFGQGHNQPQHF. The CDR3 nucleotides read TGTGCCAGCAGCTTCGGCCAGGGCCACAATCAGCCCCAGCATTTT.